Below, 29 T cell receptor beta chains from the same sample are listed, as sequenced in a study of PD-1 blockade in classical Hodgkin lymphoma. Every patient experienced relapse after autologous stem cell transplantation, and brentuximab vedotin exposure varied. Profiled with immunoSEQ multiplex PCR; TCRdb holds only in-frame clones, not every one. The sample comprises about 85,000 clones, around nine tenths of which are singletons, and approximately 2.5% rests with the top ten. This material consisted of peripheral blood mononuclear cells (PBMCs), taken before the second cycle of nivolumab. The source of these receptors is a human donor with classical Hodgkin lymphoma.

J is TRBJ2-1 and V is TRBV29-1; D call uncertain. Trimming cost V 4 bases and J 0 bases, with 7 bases left between them. This CDR3 has 13 residues. Germline-derived CDR1 and CDR2 are SQVTM and ANQGSEA. For the CDR3, the DNA is TGCAGCGTTGTAACGGTCTCCTACAATGAGCAGTTCTTC. Protein: CSVVTVSYNEQFF.

The V call is TRBV30, the J call TRBJ2-7; tentatively, D is TRBD1 (5 bases). Trimming removed 3 bases at V and 2 bases at J, with 5 bases between. Germline V gene data show CDR1 as GTSNPN and CDR2 as SVGIG (reference sequence). The CDR3 has 11 residues. The CDR3 bases are TGTGCCTGGAGGACAGCCTACGAGCAGTACTTC. Its protein product is CAWRTAYEQYF.

The chain couples TRBV11-1 to TRBJ1-2; D is perhaps TRBD1 (5 bases). This CDR3 has 13 amino acids. Germline CDR1 is SGHAT and CDR2 is FQDESV (reference sequence). Trimming left V 1 base short and J 4 bases short, with 7 bases between. Here the CDR3 DNA reads TGTGCCAGCAGCTTAGTTGGGACCTATGGCTACACCTTC. It encodes CASSLVGTYGYTF.

J is TRBJ2-3 and V is TRBV10-3; D possibly corresponds to TRBD1 (5 bases). Per germline, CDR1 ENHRY and CDR2 SYGVKD. V gave up 8 bases and J gave up 2 bases, with 17 bases separating them. The CDR3 is 15 residues long. CDR3 amino acids: CAIAFGQGYTDTQYF. Here the CDR3 DNA reads TGTGCCATCGCATTCGGTCAGGGCTACACAGATACGCAGTATTTT.

The rearrangement joins TRBV9 to TRBJ2-3; D is unclear. This CDR3 spans 13 amino acids. V was clipped by 5 bases and J by 2 bases, with 9 bases between them. Germline loops: CDR1 SGDLS, CDR2 YYNGEE. The CDR3 sequence is CASRTVDTDTQYF. CDR3 sequence (DNA): TGTGCCAGCAGAACAGTAGACACAGATACGCAGTATTTT.

The chain recombines TRBV29-1 with TRBJ1-1; TRBD1 might be the D (6 bases). CDR1 is SQVTM and CDR2 is ANQGSEA in the germline V gene. The CDR3 totals 14 residues. Trimming cost V 2 bases and J 3 bases, with 13 bases left between them. The CDR3 DNA reads TGCAGCGTTGAACAGGGGAGGGGCTACACTGAAGCTTTCTTT. It encodes CSVEQGRGYTEAFF.

The chain has TRBV6-4 and TRBJ2-1; D tentatively fits TRBD1 or TRBD2 (5 bases each). V shed 8 bases and J shed 9 bases, with 17 bases lying between them. Germline V gene sequence: CDR1 MRHNA, CDR2 SNTAGT. This CDR3 has 13 amino acids. The CDR3 loop reads CASGPGPSGEQFF. The CDR3 DNA reads as TGTGCCAGCGGCCCGGGACCCTCCGGTGAGCAGTTCTTC.

V is TRBV5-1 and J is TRBJ2-3, with 9 bases aligning to TRBD2. J was trimmed by 1 base and V by 0 bases; bases with no gene match: 6. The CDR3 is 17 residues long. In germline, CDR1 is SGHRS, CDR2 YFSETQ. In DNA form, the CDR3 reads TGCGCCAGCAGCTTGGCTATTAGCGGGAGTGGCACAGATACGCAGTATTTT. This codes for CASSLAISGSGTDTQYF.

The J gene is TRBJ1-1, the V gene TRBV28; D is perhaps TRBD1 (6 bases). From germline, CDR1 is MDHEN and CDR2 SYDVKM. V lost 9 bases and J lost 1, with 12 bases in between. The CDR3 is made up of 13 amino acids. The CDR3 protein is CASIGGPNTEAFF. The CDR3 bases are TGTGCCAGTATAGGGGGTCCGAACACTGAAGCTTTCTTT.

The chain combines TRBV21-1 with TRBJ2-7; the table's TRBD1 call for D was not verified on the DNA. TRBV21-1 has pseudogene status. This CDR3 is 12 amino acids long. DNA for the CDR3: TGTGCCAGCAGCCACAGGGGGCGCGAGCAGTACTTC. It codes for CASSHRGREQYF.

The chain carries TRBV10-3 and TRBJ2-1; 16 nucleotides line up with TRBD2. The V segment lost 5 bases and the J segment 7 bases; nucleotides outside the gene matches: 8. The CDR3 loop spans 17 amino acids. Per germline, CDR1 ENHRY and CDR2 SYGVKD. Written as DNA, the CDR3 is TGTGCCATCAGTTCGGGACTAGCGGGAGGGCCGTGGAATGAGCAGTTCTTC. Amino acids: CAISSGLAGGPWNEQFF.

The chain combines TRBV5-1 with TRBJ2-2; the match to TRBD2 covers 8 bases. In germline, CDR1 is SGHRS, CDR2 YFSETQ. V lost 3 bases, J lost 1 base, and 5 bases stayed unmatched. This CDR3 is 16 amino acids long. The CDR3 sequence is CASSWPSGQNTGELFF. The CDR3 bases are TGCGCCAGCAGCTGGCCTAGCGGGCAGAACACCGGGGAGCTGTTTTTT.

This clone was seen just once. The rearrangement joins TRBV7-9 to TRBJ2-1, with 7 bases lining up with TRBD2. This CDR3 contains 13 residues. Germline CDR1 is SEHNR and CDR2 is FQNEAQ (reference sequence). The V gene end was trimmed by 3 bases and the J gene end by 9 bases; junction bases not matched to a gene: 5. The CDR3 spells CASSFGLVLEQFF. The CDR3 coding sequence is TGTGCCAGCAGCTTCGGACTAGTACTTGAGCAGTTCTTC.

This rearrangement joins TRBV11-2 to TRBJ2-1; TRBD2 might be the D (6 bases). CDR1 and CDR2 from the germline V gene are SGHAT and FQNNGV. CDR3 length: 17 amino acids. The V and J ends lost 6 bases and 4 bases respectively, with 22 bases between them. For the CDR3, the DNA is TGTGCCAGCAGAACAAGCAACGGGAGAGGTAATTACAATGAGCAGTTCTTC. It encodes CASRTSNGRGNYNEQFF.

CDR3 loop: CASSFAQGNTEAFF. The DNA of the CDR3 is TGTGCCAGCAGCTTCGCACAGGGGAACACTGAAGCTTTCTTT. The chain has TRBV5-4 and TRBJ1-1; D is perhaps TRBD1 (6 bases). Trimming took 2 bases from V and 1 from J, leaving 9 bases between them. The CDR3 contains 14 residues. Germline assignment: CDR1 SGHNT and CDR2 YYREEE (reference sequence). Full variable domain (missing parts from reference TRBV5-4 and TRBJ1-1): ETGVTQSPTHLIKTRGQQVTLRCSSQSGHNTVSWYQQALGQGPQFIFQYYREEENGRGNFPPRFSGLQFPNYSSELNVNALELDDSALYLCASSFAQGNTEAFFGQGTRLTVV.

The chain has TRBV12-5 and TRBJ1-2; 8 bases match TRBD1. Per the germline V gene, CDR1 is LGHNT and CDR2 is FRNRAP. CDR3 length equals 17 residues. V trimming: 5 bases; J trimming: 5 bases; junction bases outside the gene matches: 16. In nucleotides, the CDR3 is TGTGCTAGTGGTCCCTCCGGACAGGGTAGGGTCCTTTATGGCTACACCTTC. Translated, it gives CASGPSGQGRVLYGYTF.

The chain joins TRBV5-1 to TRBJ2-2, with 11 bases aligning to TRBD1. This CDR3 region has 19 residues. Germline V gives CDR1 SGHRS, CDR2 YFSETQ. The trim removed 3 bases at V and 4 bases at J, leaving 14 bases unmatched. The CDR3 is CASSSRTGGAEGSTGELFF. The CDR3 DNA reads as TGCGCCAGCAGCTCCCGGACAGGGGGCGCCGAGGGATCCACCGGGGAGCTGTTTTTT.

V is TRBV6-6 and J is TRBJ1-1, with a possible D match to TRBD1 (5 bases). This CDR3 contains 13 residues. CDR1 MNHNY and CDR2 SVGAGI come from the germline V gene (reference sequence). The V and J ends lost 7 bases and 3 bases respectively, with 12 bases between them. The CDR3 spells CASTLARDTEAFF. The CDR3 nucleotides are TGTGCCAGCACCCTGGCCAGGGACACTGAAGCTTTCTTT.

A few counts support this clone. The genes are TRBV7-9 and TRBJ2-1; 8 bases line up with TRBD2. With V trimmed by 9 bases and J by 2 bases, 6 bases remained unmatched. Germline CDR1 reads SEHNR; CDR2 reads FQNEAQ (reference sequence). CDR3 size: 14 residues. The CDR3 nucleotides read TGTGCCAGTATGCTAGCGGGCGCCTACAATGAGCAGTTCTTC. Amino acids: CASMLAGAYNEQFF. Full variable domain (outside the CDR3, taken from reference TRBV7-9 and TRBJ2-1): DTGVSQNPRHKITKRGQNVTFRCDPISEHNRLYWYRQTLGQGPEFLTYFQNEAQLEKSRLLSDRFSAERPKGSFSTLEIQRTEQGDSAMYLCASMLAGAYNEQFFGPGTRLTVL.

The V and J genes are TRBV7-6 and TRBJ2-7; 10 nucleotides agree with TRBD2. J gave up 0 bases and V 2 bases, and 13 bases lay outside the gene matches. The CDR3 consists of 19 residues. CDR1 and CDR2 (germline): SGHVS, FNYEAQ. CDR3 region: CASSLKGGTSGRGSYEQYF. CDR3 DNA: TGTGCCAGCAGCTTAAAGGGGGGCACAAGCGGGAGGGGCTCCTACGAGCAGTACTTC.

This CDR3 reads CASSQDVVGRGNYEQYF. CDR3 bases: TGCGCCAGCAGCCAAGATGTGGTTGGCAGGGGAAACTACGAGCAGTACTTC. The chain carries TRBV4-1 and TRBJ2-7; a possible D gene is TRBD1 (6 bases). The V gene's germline CDR1 is MGHRA and CDR2 YSYEKL. The CDR3 runs 17 residues. Trimming shortened V by 0 bases and J by 3 bases, and 18 bases separated the two germline ends.

The V gene is TRBV4-1, the J gene TRBJ2-2; 9 bases match TRBD1. V shed 5 bases, J shed 2 bases, and the junction held 6 bases outside the gene matches. Germline V lookup: CDR1 MGHRA, CDR2 YSYEKL. This CDR3 has 16 residues. Here the CDR3 DNA reads TGCGCCAGCAGCGGAACAGGGGGCGGTAACACCGGGGAGCTGTTTTTT. This gives the protein CASSGTGGGNTGELFF.

The chain employs TRBV19 and TRBJ2-7; D not certain. The V gene's germline CDR1 is LNHDA and CDR2 SQIVND (reference sequence). V lost 5 bases, J lost 0 bases, and 14 bases lay in between. This CDR3 spans 15 amino acids. The CDR3 region is CASSPSGMVSYEQYF. CDR3 DNA: TGTGCCAGTAGTCCCTCAGGCATGGTCTCCTACGAGCAGTACTTC.

This clone came up once. V and J are TRBV2 and TRBJ1-2; the D gene is possibly TRBD1 (5 bases). Between the trimmed V and J ends, which lost 5 bases and 4 bases, there was a span of 8 bases. From germline, CDR1 is SNHLY and CDR2 FYNNEI. The CDR3 has 12 amino acids. CDR3 coding DNA: TGTGCCAGCAGTAGGGGACCCTATGGCTACACCTTC. Protein: CASSRGPYGYTF.

This clone has just one count. The chain uses TRBV29-1 and TRBJ2-7; TRBD2 might be the D (5 bases). This CDR3 is built from 12 residues. Looked up from germline, CDR1 is SQVTM and CDR2 is ANQGSEA. The V and J ends lost 6 bases and 2 bases respectively, with 11 bases between them. CDR3 in amino acids: CSVADGTYEQYF. Written as DNA, the CDR3 is TGCAGCGTCGCAGACGGGACCTACGAGCAGTACTTC.

The CDR3 DNA reads TGTGCCAGCAGTTTGATACTGGTGGACCCTCCCTACGAGCAGTACTTC. Residues: CASSLILVDPPYEQYF. J is TRBJ2-7 and V is TRBV28, with D hard to call. Trimming left V 3 bases short and J 2 bases short, with 17 bases between. The V gene's germline CDR1 is MDHEN and CDR2 SYDVKM. The CDR3 extends over 16 amino acids.

V is TRBV9 and J is TRBJ2-1; D is perhaps TRBD2 (5 bases). This CDR3 is built from 16 residues. The V end was cut by 4 bases, the J end by 2 bases, with 16 bases between. Per the germline V gene, CDR1 is SGDLS and CDR2 is YYNGEE. The CDR3 spells CASSSVLAGTYNEQFF. The CDR3 DNA follows: TGTGCCAGCAGCTCGGTCTTGGCGGGCACCTACAATGAGCAGTTCTTC.

This chain joins TRBV27 and TRBJ2-3; 14 bases agree with TRBD2. From germline, CDR1 is MNHEY and CDR2 SMNVEV (reference sequence). The trim removed 10 bases at V and 2 bases at J, leaving 17 bases unmatched. CDR3 length: 19 amino acids. CDR3 residues: CAIRGPGLAGGYITDTQYF. CDR3 DNA sequence: TGTGCCATCCGAGGACCAGGACTAGCGGGAGGATATATCACAGATACGCAGTATTTT.

The chain employs TRBV19 and TRBJ2-7; no reliable D call. Trimming shortened V by 5 bases and J by 0 bases, and 14 bases separated the two germline ends. The CDR3 has 15 residues. CDR1 and CDR2 (germline): LNHDA, SQIVND (reference sequence). For the CDR3, the DNA is TGTGCCAGTAGTCTATCGACGACCCACTCCTACGAGCAGTACTTC. Its translation is CASSLSTTHSYEQYF.